The clone carrying this T cell receptor (beta chain) was detected a few times. Its target is unknown. The data stem from a study of identical twins' blood T cells. Whole-study results and caveats: Twin repertoire similarity may partly reflect shared environment.

Donors were six healthy women in three monozygous twin pairs. Likely shared infections and vaccines: all three twin pairs were reared together. Both ends of each TCR cDNA library bore sample-specific barcodes. One entry per CDR3 protein, called by TCRdb with MiXCR from the 5' RACE reads. This table holds 350,000 to 400,000 distinct CDR3 sequences, more than 25% found once. With 8 bases clipped from V and 9 bases from J, the junction kept 9 bases outside the gene matches. The CDR3 consists of 13 residues. Looked up from germline, CDR1 is DFQATT and CDR2 is SNEGSKA (reference sequence). The sequencing input was PBMCs. The sequence was collected from a woman aged 18 to 55 in good health. The J gene is TRBJ2-1, the V gene TRBV20-1; TRBD2 aligns across 11 bases. As DNA, the CDR3 is TGCAGTATTAGCGGGGGGGCCCGCAGTGAGCAGTTCTTC. This encodes CSISGGARSEQFF.